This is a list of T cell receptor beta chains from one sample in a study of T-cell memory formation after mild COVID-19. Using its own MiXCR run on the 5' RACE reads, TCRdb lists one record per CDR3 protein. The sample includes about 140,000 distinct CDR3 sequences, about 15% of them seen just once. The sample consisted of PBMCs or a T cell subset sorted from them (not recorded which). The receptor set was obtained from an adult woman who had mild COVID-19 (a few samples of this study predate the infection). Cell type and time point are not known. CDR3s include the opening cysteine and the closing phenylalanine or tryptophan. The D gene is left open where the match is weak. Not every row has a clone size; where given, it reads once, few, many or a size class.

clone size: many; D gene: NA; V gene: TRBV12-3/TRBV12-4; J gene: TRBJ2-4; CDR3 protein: CASSPLANIQYF; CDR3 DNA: TGTGCCAGCAGCCCCCTCGCGAACATTCAGTACTTC
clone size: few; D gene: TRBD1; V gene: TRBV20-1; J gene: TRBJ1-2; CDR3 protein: CSSDRQGEVDSYTF; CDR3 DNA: TGCAGTTCGGACCGTCAGGGGGAAGTGGATAGCTACACCTTC
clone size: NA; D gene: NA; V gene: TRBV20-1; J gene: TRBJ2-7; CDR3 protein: CSARDMTAPYEQYF; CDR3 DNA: TGCAGTGCTAGAGACATGACAGCCCCCTACGAGCAGTACTTC
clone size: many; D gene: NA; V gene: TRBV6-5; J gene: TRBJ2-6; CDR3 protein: CASSRPGAGANVLTF; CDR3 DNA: TGTGCCAGCAGCCGCCCCGGGGCTGGGGCCAACGTCCTGACTTTC
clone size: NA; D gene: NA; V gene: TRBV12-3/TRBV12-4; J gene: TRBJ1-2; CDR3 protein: CASFPGPNYGYTF; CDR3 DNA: TGTGCCAGCTTCCCGGGACCTAACTATGGCTACACCTTC
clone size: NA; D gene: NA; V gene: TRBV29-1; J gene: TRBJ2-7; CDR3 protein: CSVGSGGQWGEQYF; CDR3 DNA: TGCAGCGTAGGCTCCGGGGGACAGTGGGGCGAGCAGTACTTC
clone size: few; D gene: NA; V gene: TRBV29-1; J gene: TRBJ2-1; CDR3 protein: CSVGDNEQFF; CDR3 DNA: TGCAGCGTTGGGGACAATGAGCAGTTCTTC
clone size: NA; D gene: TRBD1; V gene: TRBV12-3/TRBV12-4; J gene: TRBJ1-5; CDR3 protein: CASSLGDRGQPQHF; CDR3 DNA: TGTGCCAGCAGTTTAGGGGACAGGGGTCAGCCCCAGCATTTT
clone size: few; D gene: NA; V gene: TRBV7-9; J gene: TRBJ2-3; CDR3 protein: CASSRTGTDTQYF; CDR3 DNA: TGTGCCAGCAGCCGTACAGGGACGGATACGCAGTATTTT
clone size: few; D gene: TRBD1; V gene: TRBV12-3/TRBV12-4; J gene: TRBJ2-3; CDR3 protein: CASSLAPGGTSTDTQYF; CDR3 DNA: TGTGCCAGCAGTTTAGCGCCAGGGGGCACTAGCACAGATACGCAGTATTTT
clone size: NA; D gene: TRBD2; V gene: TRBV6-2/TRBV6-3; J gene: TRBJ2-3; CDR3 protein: CASSYGLARADTQYF; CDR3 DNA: TGTGCCAGCAGTTACGGACTAGCGAGGGCAGATACGCAGTATTTT
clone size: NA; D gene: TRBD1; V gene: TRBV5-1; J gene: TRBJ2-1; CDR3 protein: CASSSWTGGGDEQFF; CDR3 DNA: TGCGCCAGCAGCTCCTGGACAGGGGGTGGGGATGAGCAGTTCTTC
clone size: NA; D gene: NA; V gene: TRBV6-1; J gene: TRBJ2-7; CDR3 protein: CASKNLEGFGDEQYF; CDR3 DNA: TGTGCCAGCAAAAACCTTGAGGGGTTCGGGGACGAGCAGTACTTC
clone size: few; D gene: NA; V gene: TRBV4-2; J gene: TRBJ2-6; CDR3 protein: CASSQDRPGAAGANVLTF; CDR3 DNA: TGTGCCAGCAGCCAAGATCGCCCGGGGGCAGCTGGGGCCAACGTCCTGACTTTC
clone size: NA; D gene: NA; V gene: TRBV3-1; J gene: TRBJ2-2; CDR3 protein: CASQRGVNTGELFF; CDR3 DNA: TGTGCCAGTCAGCGAGGGGTCAACACCGGGGAGCTGTTTTTT
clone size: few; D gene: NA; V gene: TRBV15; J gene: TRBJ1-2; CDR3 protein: CATSREGHRQALYGYTF; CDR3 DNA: TGTGCCACCAGCAGAGAGGGGCACAGACAGGCTCTTTATGGCTACACCTTC
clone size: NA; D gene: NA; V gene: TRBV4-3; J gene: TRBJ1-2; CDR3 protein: CASSQDRGPYGYTF; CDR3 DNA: TGCGCCAGCAGCCAAGACCGGGGCCCCTATGGCTACACCTTC
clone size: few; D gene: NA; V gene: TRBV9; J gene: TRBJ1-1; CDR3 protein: CASSTSGLNTEAFF; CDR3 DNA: TGTGCCAGCAGCACCTCGGGACTGAACACTGAAGCTTTCTTT
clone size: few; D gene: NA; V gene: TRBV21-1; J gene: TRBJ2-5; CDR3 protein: CASTLRTRGPETQYF; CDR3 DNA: TGTGCCAGCACACTACGAACTAGGGGGCCGGAGACCCAGTACTTC
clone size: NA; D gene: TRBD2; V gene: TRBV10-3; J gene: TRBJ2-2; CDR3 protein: CAISMGLAGTNTGELFF; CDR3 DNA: TGTGCCATCAGTATGGGACTAGCGGGGACTAACACCGGGGAGCTGTTTTTT
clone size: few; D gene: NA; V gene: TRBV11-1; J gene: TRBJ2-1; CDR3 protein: CASSLAPSGADNEQFF; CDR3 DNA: TGTGCCAGCAGCTTAGCCCCGTCAGGGGCGGACAATGAGCAGTTCTTC
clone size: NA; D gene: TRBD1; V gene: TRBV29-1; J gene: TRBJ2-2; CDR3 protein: CSAAQGADRGGELFF; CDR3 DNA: TGCAGCGCCGCTCAGGGGGCAGACCGTGGCGGGGAGCTGTTTTTT
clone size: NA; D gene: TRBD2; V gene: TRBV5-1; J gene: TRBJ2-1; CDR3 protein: CASRFLAGGMNEQFF; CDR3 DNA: TGCGCCAGCAGATTTCTAGCGGGGGGGATGAATGAGCAGTTCTTC
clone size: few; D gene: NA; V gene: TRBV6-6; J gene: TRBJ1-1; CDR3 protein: CASSPQENTEAFF; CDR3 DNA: TGTGCCAGCAGCCCACAGGAGAACACTGAAGCTTTCTTT
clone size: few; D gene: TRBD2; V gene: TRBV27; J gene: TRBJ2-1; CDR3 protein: CASTRAGYNEQFF; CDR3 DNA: TGTGCCAGCACCCGAGCGGGATACAATGAGCAGTTCTTC
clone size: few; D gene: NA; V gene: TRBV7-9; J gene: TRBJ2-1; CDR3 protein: CASSQDHNEQFF; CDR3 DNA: TGTGCCAGCAGCCAGGATCACAATGAGCAGTTCTTC
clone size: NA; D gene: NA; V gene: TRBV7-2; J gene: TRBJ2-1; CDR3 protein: CASSASGTLYNEQFF; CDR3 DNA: TGTGCCAGCAGCGCCTCCGGGACTTTATACAATGAGCAGTTCTTC
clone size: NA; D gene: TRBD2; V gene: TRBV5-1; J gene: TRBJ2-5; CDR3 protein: CASSRGLAAYETQYF; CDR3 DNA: TGCGCCAGCAGCAGGGGACTAGCGGCTTATGAGACCCAGTACTTC
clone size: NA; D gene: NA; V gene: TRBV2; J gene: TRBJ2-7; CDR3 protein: CASSEALSRALSYEQYF; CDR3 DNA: TGTGCCAGCAGTGAAGCGCTCAGCCGGGCCCTCTCCTACGAGCAGTACTTC
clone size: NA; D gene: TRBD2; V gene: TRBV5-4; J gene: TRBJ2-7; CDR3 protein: CASSSAGTSGGSYEQYF; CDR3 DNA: TGTGCCAGCAGCTCCGCCGGGACTAGCGGGGGATCCTACGAGCAGTACTTC
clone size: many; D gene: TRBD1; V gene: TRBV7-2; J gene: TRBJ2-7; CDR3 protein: CASSRQPGQGIYEQYF; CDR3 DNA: TGTGCCAGCAGCCGACAGCCCGGACAGGGGATCTACGAGCAGTACTTC
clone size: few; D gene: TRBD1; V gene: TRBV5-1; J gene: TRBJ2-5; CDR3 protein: CASSPQGARETQYF; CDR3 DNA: TGCGCCAGCAGCCCCCAGGGGGCGCGGGAGACCCAGTACTTC